A single sample gave rise to the 16 T cell receptor beta chains below, sequenced in a study of vaccination and CD4 T cells after COVID-19. This sample's treatment: 10-day PBMC culture with coronavirus spike peptide pools or control peptides (ViraFEST assay). The antigens for these receptors are not known. CD4+ T cells that had been cultured provided DNA sequenced with the Oncomine TCR Beta short-read assay. TCRdb processed the PCR reads anew with MiXCR; each CDR3 protein has one entry. The repertoire has roughly 10,000 distinct CDR3 sequences, 45% to 75% of them found once; the top ten carry roughly 10%. Sequencing input: CD4+ T cells from blood, cultured in vitro. Receptors were obtained from a human donor who had recovered from COVID-19.

The CDR3 sequence is CASSSTSGSSYEQYF. In DNA, the CDR3 is TGTGCCAGCAGTTCGACTAGCGGGAGTTCCTACGAGCAGTACTTC. This rearrangement joins TRBV12-3 or TRBV12-4 to TRBJ2-7, with 12 bases that match TRBD2. J lost 1 base, V lost 4 bases, and 2 bases had no gene match. The CDR3 runs 15 residues.

The chain recombines TRBV30 with TRBJ2-1; TRBD2 matches 10 bases. Germline V gene data show CDR1 as GTSNPN and CDR2 as SVGIG (reference sequence). There are 17 residues in the CDR3. V was clipped by 2 bases and J by 12 bases; unmatched bases: 19. The CDR3 loop is CAWSSTPLAGSAMRQFF. The CDR3 DNA sequence: TGTGCCTGGAGTTCCACCCCACTAGCGGGGTCGGCAATGAGGCAGTTCTTC.

The chain links TRBV20-1 to TRBJ2-7, with D tentatively TRBD1 or TRBD2 (5 bases each). Between the trimmed V and J ends, which lost 3 bases and 0 bases, there was a span of 21 bases. This CDR3 has 17 residues. Germline V gene data show CDR1 as DFQATT and CDR2 as SNEGSKA (reference sequence). CDR3 nucleotide sequence: TGCAGTGCTAGGACCTCCATCCGGGACGTAAACTCCTACGAGCAGTACTTC. Translating it yields CSARTSIRDVNSYEQYF.

This clonotype has a handful of counts. The chain combines TRBV20-1 with TRBJ2-5; no clear D gene. The V end lost 2 bases, the J end lost 2 bases, and 12 bases lay between the germline ends. CDR3 size: 14 residues. CDR1 and CDR2 from the germline V gene are DFQATT and SNEGSKA (reference sequence). The CDR3 DNA reads as TGCAGTGCTAGACGTCGGATGGTGCAAGAGACCCAGTACTTC. It is translated as CSARRRMVQETQYF.

The J gene is TRBJ1-6, the V gene TRBV20-1; D possibly corresponds to TRBD1 (5 bases). V lost 3 bases, J lost 2 bases, and 11 bases lay in between. This CDR3 comprises 15 residues. The germline V gene has CDR1 DFQATT and CDR2 SNEGSKA (reference sequence). DNA of the CDR3: TGCAGTGCTAGGACAGTAGGCGCCTATAATTCACCCCTCCACTTT. It encodes CSARTVGAYNSPLHF.

The chain is built from TRBV20-1 and TRBJ1-1, with D unresolved. CDR3 length: 11 residues. V lost 7 bases to trimming and J lost 1 base, with 7 bases between them. In germline, CDR1 is DFQATT, CDR2 SNEGSKA (reference sequence). The CDR3 is CSVQKNTEAFF. For the CDR3, the DNA is TGCAGTGTTCAGAAGAACACTGAAGCTTTCTTT.

This chain joins TRBV19 and TRBJ1-5; no clear D. The V gene's germline CDR1 is LNHDA and CDR2 SQIVND (reference sequence). V shed 7 bases and J shed 7 bases, with 14 bases lying between them. CDR3 length: 13 residues. DNA for the CDR3: TGTGCCAGTACTTTTGACCGTTCACAGCCCCAGCATTTT. It yields the protein CASTFDRSQPQHF.

The CDR3 loop is CAISAQGADSPLHF. CDR3 coding DNA: TGTGCCATCAGTGCGCAGGGGGCGGATTCACCCCTCCACTTT. The V and J genes are TRBV10-3 and TRBJ1-6; 8 bases match TRBD1. CDR1 is ENHRY, CDR2 SYGVKD, per germline. This CDR3 contains 14 residues. V was pared by 4 bases and J by 8 bases, with 4 bases of the junction left unmatched.

The genes are TRBV6-2 or TRBV6-3 and TRBJ2-7; D may correspond to TRBD1 or TRBD2 (5 bases each). Germline V gene data show CDR1 as MNHEY and CDR2 as SVGEGT. This CDR3 region has 14 residues. V dropped 4 bases and J dropped 3 bases, with 13 bases sitting between them. This CDR3 reads CASSSPGTNYEQYF. CDR3 sequence (DNA): TGTGCCAGCAGTTCTCCAGGGACCAACTACGAGCAGTACTTC.

This clonotype was detected only a few times. CDR3: CSARSLAGGPGELFF. In DNA form, the CDR3 reads TGCAGTGCTAGATCTCTAGCGGGAGGGCCAGGGGAGCTGTTTTTT. The chain is built from TRBV20-1 and TRBJ2-2; 12 nucleotides align to TRBD2. Germline trimming cut 2 bases from V and 8 bases from J; bases unmatched to any gene: 6. The CDR3 consists of 15 residues. From germline, CDR1 is DFQATT and CDR2 SNEGSKA (reference sequence).

This chain joins TRBV30 and TRBJ2-6; no clear D. CDR1 is GTSNPN and CDR2 is SVGIG in the germline V gene (reference sequence). The CDR3 is made up of 15 amino acids. V was pared by 3 bases and J by 1 base, with 10 bases between. The CDR3 nucleotides are TGTGCCTGGAGCCCCGGTGGGTCTGGGGCCAACGTCCTGACTTTC. It yields the protein CAWSPGGSGANVLTF.

This rearrangement joins TRBV20-1 to TRBJ2-7, with D tentatively TRBD1 (5 bases). Germline V gives CDR1 DFQATT, CDR2 SNEGSKA (reference sequence). V was clipped by 3 bases and J by 4 bases, with 19 bases between them. The CDR3 runs 15 residues. The DNA of the CDR3 is TGCAGTGCTAGCAGAGCAGGGTCTCTCGTTTACGAGCAGTACTTC. Translating gives CSASRAGSLVYEQYF.

This clonotype was counted only a few times. The gene calls are TRBV20-1 and TRBJ1-2; D not certain. Deletions cut 2 bases from V and 3 bases from J, with 4 bases between. The CDR3 is made up of 11 amino acids. Germline CDR1 is DFQATT and CDR2 is SNEGSKA (reference sequence). The CDR3 nucleotides are TGCAGTGCTAGACAGGACTATGGCTACACCTTC. It codes for CSARQDYGYTF.

The chain has TRBV7-8 and TRBJ2-3; 13 bases match TRBD2. The CDR3 length is 16 residues. Unmatched junction bases numbered 3, after V lost 5 bases and J lost 1 base. CDR1 SGHVS and CDR2 FQNEAQ come from the germline V gene. The CDR3 bases are TGTGCCAGCAGCCTACTAGCGGGAGGGGGCACAGATACGCAGTATTTT. It encodes CASSLLAGGGTDTQYF.

Relative to its sample, this clonotype is medium-sized (0.01 to 0.1%). The CDR3 reads CASSQTSGGVDEQFF. The CDR3 bases are TGTGCCAGCAGCCAAACTAGCGGGGGGGTCGATGAGCAGTTCTTC. This chain joins TRBV7-9 and TRBJ2-1, with 13 bases fitting TRBD2. V lost 5 bases and J lost 8; bases outside the gene matches: 6. CDR3 length equals 15 residues. Germline V CDR1 and CDR2: SEHNR, FQNEAQ (reference sequence).

The V and J genes are TRBV6-1 and TRBJ1-5; D is perhaps TRBD1 (5 bases). The V end lost 4 bases, the J end lost 3 bases, and 22 bases lay between the germline ends. In germline, CDR1 is MNHNS, CDR2 SASEGT. The CDR3 extends over 18 amino acids. The DNA for the CDR3 is TGTGCCAGCAGTGGTAAGAGGGTGGGGGACCCTTACAATCAGCCCCAGCATTTT. Protein: CASSGKRVGDPYNQPQHF.